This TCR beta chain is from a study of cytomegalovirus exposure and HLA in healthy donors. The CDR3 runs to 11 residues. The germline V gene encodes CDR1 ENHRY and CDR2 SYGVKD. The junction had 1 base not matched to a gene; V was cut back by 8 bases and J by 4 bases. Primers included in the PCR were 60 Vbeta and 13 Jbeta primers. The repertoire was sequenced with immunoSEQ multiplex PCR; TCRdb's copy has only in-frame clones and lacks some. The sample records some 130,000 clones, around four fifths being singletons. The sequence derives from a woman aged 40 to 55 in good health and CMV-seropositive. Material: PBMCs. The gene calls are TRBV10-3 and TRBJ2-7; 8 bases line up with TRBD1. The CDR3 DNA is TGTGCCATCGGACAGGGATACGAGCAGTACTTC. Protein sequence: CAIGQGYEQYF.